This TCR beta chain came from a study of cytomegalovirus exposure and HLA in healthy donors. The CDR3 is 15 amino acids. V was trimmed by 5 bases and J by 1 base, leaving 11 bases between them. Looked up from germline, CDR1 is MNHEY and CDR2 is SVGAGI. Study results and limitations: Later genetic work tied a missense DCLRE1C variant to beta-chain V and J trimming. A later analysis by the authors found several of the most significant clusters apparently linked to common viral pathogens. Among TCR beta chains, those listed as cytomegalovirus-associated numbered over 150. Earlier analysis yielded a pattern in which most TCR beta V segments were productive about 90% or about 30% of the time.

In regard to this clone: No antigen is known for it.

Vbeta (60) and Jbeta (13) primers were used in the PCR. Assay: immunoSEQ multiplex PCR; the TCRdb copy retains only in-frame clones and omits some. The top ten clones hold 3% to 3.5% of a sample with some 70,000 clones, 55% to 65% of them seen once. This TCR derives from a woman aged 50 to 60 in good health and CMV-seronegative. The rearrangement joins TRBV6-5 to TRBJ2-2; tentatively, D is TRBD2 (6 bases). Sequenced: PBMCs. The CDR3 coding sequence is TGTGCCAGCAGTACTGGACTATTGAACACCGGGGAGCTGTTTTTT. This encodes CASSTGLLNTGELFF.